Below, 31 T cell receptor beta chains from the same sample are listed, as sequenced in a study of T cells in Graves' hyperthyroidism and ophthalmopathy. Authors of the study amplified TCR beta CDR3 regions from RNA transcripts. The HTBI set primed first-round TCR CDR3 RT-PCR. Each CDR3 protein is one row after TCRdb ran MiXCR on the multiplex PCR reads. The data contain 600,000 to 700,000 distinct CDR3 sequences, roughly 14% of them singletons. Sequences were obtained from blood. All receptors derive from a woman aged 40 to 50 with Graves' ophthalmopathy.

This clonotype has ten or more counts. The chain recombines TRBV28 with TRBJ1-1; D is possibly TRBD1 (5 bases). The V end was cut by 3 bases, the J end by 0 bases, with 11 bases between. Germline assignment: CDR1 MDHEN and CDR2 SYDVKM. This CDR3 has 15 residues. The DNA for the CDR3 is TGTGCCAGCAGTTTGGGCGGGACGGTGAACACTGAAGCTTTCTTT. This encodes CASSLGGTVNTEAFF. The entire variable domain, with the rest obtained from reference TRBV28 and TRBJ1-1, is as follows: DVKVTQSSRYLVKRTGEKVFLECVQDMDHENMFWYRQDPGLGLRLIYFSYDVKMKEKGDIPEGYSVSREKKERFSLILESASTNQTSMYLCASSLGGTVNTEAFFGQGTRLTVV.

This chain joins TRBV18 and TRBJ2-4; D may be TRBD2 (6 bases). The CDR3 has 16 residues. The V end lost 2 bases, the J end lost 3 bases, and 14 bases lay between the germline ends. Germline V gene sequence: CDR1 KGHSH, CDR2 LQKENI. This CDR3 is CASSPSGGADKNIQYF. The CDR3 bases are TGTGCCAGCTCACCAAGTGGAGGGGCTGACAAAAACATTCAGTACTTC. Filled out from reference TRBV18 and TRBJ2-4, the complete variable domain reads NAGVMQNPRHLVRRRGQEARLRCSPMKGHSHVYWYRQLPEEGLKFMVYLQKENIIDESGMPKERFSAEFPKEGPSILRIQQVVRGDSAAYFCASSPSGGADKNIQYFGAGTRLSVL.

This clonotype was counted many times. The rearrangement uses TRBV27 and TRBJ2-7; TRBD2 agrees at 13 bases. Germline CDR1 is MNHEY and CDR2 is SMNVEV (reference sequence). The CDR3 contains 19 residues. The J segment lost 0 bases and the V segment lost 8 bases, leaving 16 bases of the junction unmatched. The CDR3 reads CASRPLWTSGSGGSYEQYF. The CDR3, as DNA: TGTGCCAGCCGCCCTTTGTGGACTAGCGGGAGTGGCGGCTCCTACGAGCAGTACTTC.

The sample holds many counts of this clonotype. This sequence joins TRBV6-1 and TRBJ1-2; no clear D gene. This CDR3 has 11 amino acids. Germline assignment: CDR1 MNHNS and CDR2 SASEGT. V lost 2 bases to trimming and J lost 6 bases, with 4 bases between them. The DNA for the CDR3 is TGTGCCAGCAGTGAATTTGATGGCTACACCTTC. This gives the protein CASSEFDGYTF.

In this sample, this clonotype turned up a few times. The chain employs TRBV3-1 and TRBJ2-3; D unresolved. The CDR3 spans 17 residues. CDR1 is LGHDT and CDR2 is YNNKEL in the germline V gene (reference sequence). V lost 1 base, J lost 2 bases, and 16 bases lay in between. The CDR3 here is CASSQVGLCRTTDTQYF. The CDR3 nucleotides are TGTGCCAGCAGCCAAGTAGGGTTGTGTCGTACCACAGATACGCAGTATTTT.

The CDR3 coding sequence is TGTGCCAGCTCACCACCCTCTGGACAGGGGGCGAGCACTGAAGCTTTCTTT. It yields the protein CASSPPSGQGASTEAFF. The chain is built from TRBV18 and TRBJ1-1; 11 positions agree with TRBD1. Germline assignment: CDR1 KGHSH and CDR2 LQKENI. The CDR3 consists of 17 residues. The junction had 7 bases not matched to a gene; V was cut back by 0 bases and J by 4 bases.

This clonotype came up many times. CDR3: CASSEDGGVDGELFF. The CDR3 bases are TGTGCCAGCAGTGAAGACGGGGGAGTTGACGGGGAGCTGTTTTTT. The rearrangement joins TRBV2 to TRBJ2-2; D is perhaps TRBD2 (6 bases). The germline gives CDR1 SNHLY, CDR2 FYNNEI. Trimming removed 1 base at V and 7 bases at J, with 13 bases between. This CDR3 spans 15 amino acids.

V gene TRBV20-1 combines with J gene TRBJ2-7, with D hard to call. The CDR3 has 12 residues. Germline CDR1 reads DFQATT; CDR2 reads SNEGSKA (reference sequence). The V and J ends lost 4 bases and 0 bases respectively, with 7 bases between them. CDR3 nucleotides: TGCAGTGCTAAGGCTAGCTCCTACGAGCAGTACTTC. It translates to CSAKASSYEQYF.

This clonotype was seen many times. The CDR3 DNA follows: TGTGCCAGCAGTTACTCGGGGGCAGGTCTCTACGAGCAGTACTTC. Amino acids: CASSYSGAGLYEQYF. The gene calls are TRBV6-5 and TRBJ2-7, with D perhaps matching TRBD1 (6 bases). Trimming stripped 0 bases from V and 3 bases from J, with 12 bases between. Germline-derived CDR1 and CDR2 are MNHEY and SVGAGI. The CDR3 spans 15 residues.

The gene calls are TRBV12-3 or TRBV12-4 and TRBJ1-2; tentative D call: TRBD1 (5 bases). The CDR3 covers 14 residues. The V end was cut by 5 bases, the J end by 4 bases, with 14 bases between. CDR3 nucleotide sequence: TGTGCCAGCAGTCCAGGGCCTACCGCCTATGGCTACACCTTC. It encodes CASSPGPTAYGYTF.

V and J are TRBV10-1 and TRBJ2-7; TRBD1 agrees at 10 bases. With 0 bases clipped from V and 4 bases from J, the junction kept 3 bases outside the gene matches. The CDR3 loop spans 15 amino acids. Germline V gives CDR1 WNHNN, CDR2 SYGVQD (reference sequence). In DNA, the CDR3 is TGCGCCAGCAGTGAGTCGGGACAGGGGCTGTACGAGCAGTACTTC. It translates to CASSESGQGLYEQYF.

This clonotype has ten or more counts. V usage is TRBV6-7 and J usage is TRBJ2-7, with D tentatively TRBD1 or TRBD2 (5 bases each). TRBV6-7 qualifies as an ORF whose function is uncertain. This CDR3 has 15 amino acids. The V gene lost 0 bases and the J gene lost 1 base, with 10 bases spanning the gap. The CDR3, as DNA: TGTGCCAGCAGTTACTCTTACGGGGCTTCCTACGAGCAGTACTTC. This gives the protein CASSYSYGASYEQYF.

This chain joins TRBV6-2 or TRBV6-3 and TRBJ2-7; TRBD1 or TRBD2 may be the D gene (5 bases each). Trimming took off 7 bases at V and 2 bases at J, with 12 bases between the two ends. The CDR3 has 13 residues. The germline CDR1 and CDR2 sequences are MNHEY and SVGEGT. In DNA form, the CDR3 reads TGTGCCAGCACCCGGGACGCTACCTACGAGCAGTACTTC. This sequence encodes CASTRDATYEQYF.

CDR3 coding DNA: TGTGCCAGCAGCCCGATGACAGGGGGTAAAAACATTCAGTACTTC. This codes for CASSPMTGGKNIQYF. The chain employs TRBV11-1 and TRBJ2-4; 9 bases fit TRBD1. In germline, CDR1 is SGHAT, CDR2 FQDESV (reference sequence). This CDR3 is 15 amino acids long. V dropped 5 bases and J dropped 4; count of bases not matched to a gene: 6.

The J gene is TRBJ1-2, the V gene TRBV11-1; 10 nucleotides align to TRBD1. V gave up 4 bases and J gave up 4 bases; unmatched junction bases: 9. The germline V gene encodes CDR1 SGHAT and CDR2 FQDESV (reference sequence). This CDR3 has 16 amino acids. CDR3 in amino acids: CASSSGQGFDIYGYTF. The CDR3 region has the DNA TGTGCCAGCAGCTCGGGACAGGGGTTCGATATCTATGGCTACACCTTC. The entire variable domain, with the rest obtained from reference TRBV11-1 and TRBJ1-2, is as follows: EAEVAQSPRYKITEKSQAVAFWCDPISGHATLYWYRQILGQGPELLVQFQDESVVDDSQLPKDRFSAERLKGVDSTLKIQPAELGDSAMYLCASSSGQGFDIYGYTFGSGTRLTVV.

The sample holds many counts of this clonotype. CDR3 residues: CASSLGYRELEYF. The CDR3 nucleotides read TGTGCCAGCAGCTTAGGGTACAGGGAGCTAGAGTACTTC. The chain carries TRBV7-2 and TRBJ2-5; weak D call: TRBD1 (6 bases). V was trimmed by 1 base and J by 12 bases, leaving 15 bases between them. The germline CDR1 and CDR2 sequences are SGHTA and FQGNSA. There are 13 residues in the CDR3.

This chain uses TRBV6-5 with TRBJ1-1; D call uncertain. This CDR3 is 14 amino acids long. The V end was cut by 0 bases, the J end by 1 base, with 6 bases between. The germline V gene encodes CDR1 MNHEY and CDR2 SVGAGI. The CDR3 spells CASSYSKRNTEAFF. As DNA, the CDR3 is TGTGCCAGCAGTTACTCGAAGAGGAACACTGAAGCTTTCTTT.

This clonotype was seen repeatedly, ten times or more. The V call is TRBV7-3, the J call TRBJ2-6, with TRBD1 identical over 7 bases. This CDR3 is 19 amino acids long. The V gene end was trimmed by 4 bases and the J gene end by 4 bases; junction bases not matched to a gene: 16. Germline lookup yields CDR1 SGHTA and CDR2 FQGTGA. CDR3 DNA sequence: TGTGCCAGCAGCTCTCCCATAACAGGGGATGGCCTCGGGGCCAACGTCCTGACTTTC. This sequence encodes CASSSPITGDGLGANVLTF.

This clonotype was recorded many times. CDR3 sequence: CASSQTRSNQPQHF. CDR3 coding DNA: TGTGCCAGCAGCCAAACAAGGAGCAATCAGCCCCAGCATTTT. The chain couples TRBV3-1 to TRBJ1-5; no clear D gene. The CDR3 is made up of 14 amino acids. V lost 2 bases, J lost 1 base, and 6 bases lay in between. The germline CDR1 and CDR2 sequences are LGHDT and YNNKEL (reference sequence). The whole variable domain, remainder taken from reference TRBV3-1 and TRBJ1-5, is DTAVSQTPKYLVTQMGNDKSIKCEQNLGHDTMYWYKQDSKKFLKIMFSYNNKELIINETVPNRFSPKSPDKAHLNLHINSLELGDSAVYFCASSQTRSNQPQHFGDGTRLSIL.

This clonotype came up once. The V call is TRBV6-1, the J call TRBJ2-7, with D perhaps TRBD1 or TRBD2 (5 bases each). Germline V gene data show CDR1 as MNHNS and CDR2 as SASEGT. CDR3 size: 17 residues. V was cut by 6 bases and J by 6 bases, with 27 bases left in between. The CDR3 here is CASSRDMIGARFFEQYF. The CDR3 coding sequence is TGTGCCAGCAGCCGTGACATGATCGGGGCCAGGTTTTTCGAGCAGTACTTC.

This clonotype was detected ten times or more. The chain has TRBV12-3 or TRBV12-4 and TRBJ1-5; TRBD1 matches 9 bases. The junction had 3 bases not matched to a gene; V was cut back by 5 bases and J by 4 bases. There are 14 residues in the CDR3. CDR3 bases: TGTGCCAGCAGTCAACAGGGGGCTAATCAGCCCCAGCATTTT. It specifies CASSQQGANQPQHF.

Worth noting for this clonotype: A much larger clone differs from this one at a single base, so this may be a read error. V is TRBV19 and J is TRBJ2-7; possibly TRBD2 for D (5 bases). CDR3 length: 13 residues. Germline V gene data show CDR1 as LNHDA and CDR2 as SQIVND (reference sequence). The V end was cut by 4 bases, the J end by 4 bases, with 11 bases between. CDR3 protein: CASSTTIGYEQYF. In DNA form, the CDR3 reads TGTGCCAGTAGTACGACTATCGGATACGAGCAGTACTTC.

This rearrangement joins TRBV5-1 to TRBJ1-3; 7 bases are a match to TRBD1. V lost 4 bases, J lost 7 bases, and 14 bases stayed unmatched. Germline V gene lookup returns CDR1 SGHRS and CDR2 YFSETQ. The CDR3 is 16 residues long. For the CDR3, the DNA is TGCGCCAGCAGCGTCCCCGGGACAGTGGGCTCGAACACCATATATTTT. Its protein is CASSVPGTVGSNTIYF.

This clonotype was recorded at least ten times. The V call is TRBV12-3 or TRBV12-4, the J call TRBJ2-2; 15 nucleotides agree with TRBD2. This CDR3 is built from 17 residues. J was trimmed by 2 bases and V by 6 bases; bases with no gene match: 4. This CDR3 reads CASRGLAGGYNTGELFF. The CDR3 bases are TGTGCCAGCAGAGGACTAGCGGGAGGGTATAACACCGGGGAGCTGTTTTTT.

The chain is built from TRBV29-1 and TRBJ2-7; 8 positions agree with TRBD2. The CDR3 has 13 amino acids. Germline V gene data show CDR1 as SQVTM and CDR2 as ANQGSEA. V shed 4 bases and J 6 bases; nucleotides not matched to a gene: 8. The CDR3 loop is CSVVTGGPTEQYF. CDR3 nucleotide sequence: TGCAGCGTTGTAACGGGAGGGCCGACCGAGCAGTACTTC.

The chain is built from TRBV27 and TRBJ2-5; TRBD2 matches 8 bases. There are 16 residues in the CDR3. V dropped 0 bases and J dropped 0; count of bases not matched to a gene: 3. Germline V gives CDR1 MNHEY, CDR2 SMNVEV (reference sequence). This chain's CDR3 is CASSLSVAGYQETQYF. CDR3 DNA sequence: TGTGCCAGCAGTTTATCAGTAGCGGGGTACCAAGAGACCCAGTACTTC.

This chain joins TRBV7-9 and TRBJ1-1, with a possible D match to TRBD1 (6 bases). Germline CDR1 is SEHNR and CDR2 is FQNEAQ (reference sequence). V was shortened by 5 bases and J by 7 bases, with 11 bases between the two germline ends. This CDR3 region has 12 residues. CDR3 sequence: CASSTTGREAFF. The CDR3 region has the DNA TGTGCCAGCAGCACCACAGGGCGTGAAGCTTTCTTT.

This clonotype was counted at least ten times. This sequence joins TRBV28 and TRBJ1-5; 8 positions agree with TRBD1. Germline CDR1 reads MDHEN; CDR2 reads SYDVKM. This CDR3 is 16 amino acids long. J lost 5 bases, V lost 7 bases, and 13 bases had no gene match. The CDR3 nucleotides read TGTGCCAGCATTTTTGGCAGGGGGCGTACCCATCAGCCCCAGCATTTT. Amino acid sequence: CASIFGRGRTHQPQHF.

This clonotype was counted only a few times. This chain joins TRBV5-8 and TRBJ2-7, with D unclear. CDR3 length: 15 amino acids. The germline V and J ends were trimmed by 0 bases and 1 base, with 11 bases remaining between them. The germline V gene encodes CDR1 SGHTS and CDR2 YDEGEE. The CDR3 loop reads CASSLARVGSYEQYF. The CDR3 DNA follows: TGTGCCAGCAGCTTGGCCCGGGTGGGTTCCTACGAGCAGTACTTC. The full variable domain, its missing parts supplied by reference TRBV5-8 and TRBJ2-7, is EAGVTQSPTHLIKTRGQQATLRCSPISGHTSVYWYQQALGLGLQFLLWYDEGEERNRGNFPPRFSGRQFPNYSSELNVNALELEDSALYLCASSLARVGSYEQYFGPGTRLTVT.

This clonotype was seen ten or more times. The rearrangement joins TRBV7-2 to TRBJ1-5; D not certain. Trimming left V 4 bases short and J 7 bases short, with 11 bases between. The CDR3 loop spans 13 amino acids. Germline CDR1 SGHTA, CDR2 FQGNSA. The CDR3 is CASSSNGHQPQHF. CDR3 nucleotides: TGTGCCAGCAGCTCCAACGGTCACCAGCCCCAGCATTTT.

This clonotype was recorded at least ten times. The chain carries TRBV18 and TRBJ2-5; D unresolved. Germline V gives CDR1 KGHSH, CDR2 LQKENI. Trimming cost V 0 bases and J 0 bases, with 5 bases left between them. The CDR3 runs to 14 residues. CDR3 sequence reads: CASSPPSDQETQYF. The CDR3 nucleotides read TGTGCCAGCTCACCACCGTCAGACCAAGAGACCCAGTACTTC.